This TCR beta chain was sequenced during a study of blood T cell repertoires in COVID-19 (TCRdb year 2020). With respect to the entire study: The collaborator samples originated in the United States, Italy and Spain and spanned the acute and convalescent phases of COVID-19. The material from the prospective study consisted of cDNA or gDNA derived from T cells, B-cell-depleted T cells, or PBMCs. The dataset comprised deeply sampled blood TCRbeta repertoires from subjects exposed to, actively infected with, or recovered from COVID-19. The repertoires were made available in a free public database intended to serve as a resource for research on the immune response to SARS-CoV-2. The samples were drawn from the first 160 participants of the ongoing ImmuneRACE study and from 1,254 subjects provided by 6 global collaborators. Nearly every sample came with metadata listing a de-identified subject ID, COVID-19 status, age in years and sex. Where HLA class I and class II types were available, the types were taken from metadata supplied by the sample provider, not from assay-based typing. What the authors observed across the whole study: How much clinical and demographic metadata was included differed by source and by participant, and the metadata was provided uncurated.

According to the germline V gene, CDR1 reads MNHEY and CDR2 reads SVGAGI. The CDR3 runs 12 residues from the cysteine to the phenylalanine. Only the CDR3 DNA is retained, 36 bases long and in frame from the first base. Unmatched junction bases come to 2, with V trimmed by 7 bases and J by 3 bases. Note on this clone: Its antigen is currently not known. Base qualities are missing; no much larger clone stands one base away.

Whole blood was collected in K2EDTA tubes by collaborating institutions according to the institutions' own protocols. For TCRbeta analysis, collaborator samples were shipped as frozen whole blood, as isolated PBMCs, or as DNA extracted from either sample type. TCRbeta CDR3 regions were amplified from genomic DNA using the immunoSEQ Assay, a bias-controlled multiplex PCR. As for the original processing: The number of nucleated cells in each sample was estimated by amplification of reference gene primers within the assay. To quantify the absolute abundance of each unique TCRbeta CDR3 rearrangement, sequence reads were collapsed and filtered. Productive Simpson clonality was computed per sample as the square root of Simpson's diversity index over productive rearrangements. Here the immuneACCESS table is served through TCRdb, limited to in-frame sequences with V and J called. Missing clones are a known gap in these copies; in checked studies unresolved V genes cover under half, and the rest lacks a known reason. V and J calls and clone size follow that table, whereas D and trimming were derived from the DNA. This sample gives about 140,000 clones in total; approximately 84% of them show up just once. Together, the top ten hold approximately 40% of the sample.

The chain is encoded by TRBV6-5 joined to TRBJ1-1; 7 middle bases align to TRBD1. The sequencing sample was made of peripheral blood. The receptor was isolated from a human donor in a cohort sampled during active COVID-19. The CDR3 is CASTDRDTEAFF. The DNA sequence is given as TGTGCCAGCACCGACAGGGACACTGAAGCTTTCTTT.